Shown below are 18 T cell receptor beta chains from a single sample sequenced in a study of blood T cells in healthy people across ages. Together with a sample-barcoded 5' primer, a J-beta primer mix was included in a second PCR lasting about 6 to 11 cycles. TCRdb reprocessed the 5' RACE reads via MiXCR and lists one record per CDR3 protein. The table has 1.5 million to 2 million distinct CDR3 sequences, 28% seen once. Specimen: blood. These receptors were taken from a woman in her 30s in good health.

This clonotype was counted a few times. The chain carries TRBV5-1 and TRBJ2-7, with D possibly called TRBD1 or TRBD2 (6 bases each). The V end lost 0 bases, the J end lost 4 bases, and 14 bases lay between the germline ends. The CDR3 has 15 residues. Germline V gene lookup returns CDR1 SGHRS and CDR2 YFSETQ. The DNA of the CDR3 is TGCGCCAGCAGCTTGGAGGGGGGACTTCCGTACGAGCAGTACTTC. It translates to CASSLEGGLPYEQYF.

The chain carries TRBV7-9 and TRBJ2-1; tentatively, D is TRBD2 (5 bases). The J call may be faulty, since TRBJ2-7 better matches the DNA end. Looked up from germline, CDR1 is SEHNR and CDR2 is FQNEAQ (reference sequence). This CDR3 is built from 16 residues. CDR3 nucleotides: TGTGCCAGCAGCTTCGAGGGCTTCAGCTCCTACAATGAGCAGTACTTC. Encoded protein: CASSFEGFSSYNEQYF.

This clonotype was detected only a few times. The gene calls are TRBV20-1 and TRBJ1-5; no clear D. The germline V gene has CDR1 DFQATT and CDR2 SNEGSKA (reference sequence). The CDR3 loop spans 11 amino acids. The CDR3 DNA reads TGCACCCAACGGGACAATCAGCCCCAGCATTTT. Translated: CTQRDNQPQHF.

This clonotype was counted between two and nine times. This chain connects TRBV20-1 to TRBJ1-1; the match to TRBD1 covers 7 bases. Unmatched junction bases numbered 8, after V lost 1 base and J lost 0 bases. The CDR3 length is 16 residues. Germline values: CDR1 DFQATT, CDR2 SNEGSKA (reference sequence). For the CDR3, the DNA is TGCAGTGCTAGAGTTGGGGCAGGGGGTTTGAACACTGAAGCTTTCTTT. Its translation is CSARVGAGGLNTEAFF.

V and J are TRBV15 and TRBJ1-2, with 7 positions matching TRBD1. The CDR3 extends over 15 amino acids. Germline V gene data show CDR1 as LNHNV and CDR2 as YYDKDF (reference sequence). The trim removed 0 bases at V and 3 bases at J, leaving 4 bases unmatched. CDR3 DNA sequence: TGTGCCACCAGCAGAGAACCGGGACAGTACTATGGCTACACCTTC. This gives the protein CATSREPGQYYGYTF.

This clonotype was detected ten times or more. The gene calls are TRBV28 and TRBJ2-7; D is possibly TRBD1 (5 bases). The germline V gene encodes CDR1 MDHEN and CDR2 SYDVKM. Trimming removed 6 bases at V and 0 bases at J, with 15 bases between. This CDR3 contains 15 residues. The CDR3 nucleotides are TGTGCCAGCAGCTCCACAGGTTCGAGCTCCTACGAGCAGTACTTC. Translating gives CASSSTGSSSYEQYF.

In its sample, this clonotype was seen a few times. This chain connects TRBV10-3 to TRBJ2-1; perhaps D is TRBD1 or TRBD2 (5 bases each). Germline CDR1 is ENHRY and CDR2 is SYGVKD. V lost 4 bases and J lost 2, with 9 bases in between. The CDR3 runs to 14 residues. In DNA form, the CDR3 reads TGTGCCATCAGTGGAGGGGACGCCTACAATGAGCAGTTCTTC. This codes for CAISGGDAYNEQFF.

This clonotype was found many times. This chain links TRBV12-3 or TRBV12-4 with TRBJ2-7; 9 nucleotides line up with TRBD2. The CDR3 consists of 17 residues. Trimming at V came to 6 bases and at J to 0 bases, leaving 12 bases not matched to a gene. For the CDR3, the DNA is TGTGCCAGCAGCCGCCAACCTACTAGCGGGTTCTCCTACGAGCAGTACTTC. Its protein product is CASSRQPTSGFSYEQYF.

This rearrangement joins TRBV20-1 to TRBJ2-1; a weak D match, TRBD1 (5 bases). The J call may be wrong; the DNA end is better matched by TRBJ2-7. Germline CDR1 is DFQATT and CDR2 is SNEGSKA (reference sequence). This CDR3 is built from 14 residues. In DNA form, the CDR3 reads TGCAGTGCCCTGACAGCCTCAACCTACAATGAGCAGTACTTC. Translating it yields CSALTASTYNEQYF.

V is TRBV4-1 and J is TRBJ2-2; 8 bases agree with TRBD1. The CDR3 loop spans 16 amino acids. The V and J ends lost 5 bases and 5 bases, in that order; junction bases with no gene match: 10. Germline CDR1 and CDR2: MGHRA and YSYEKL. CDR3 sequence: CASSSGQGLKTGELFF. The CDR3 nucleotides are TGCGCCAGCAGCTCCGGACAGGGCCTAAAAACCGGGGAGCTGTTTTTT.

Worth noting for this clonotype: A clone one base away is much larger, so this may be a read error. J is TRBJ2-1 and V is TRBV20-1, with D unresolved. Germline CDR1 is DFQATT and CDR2 is SNEGSKA (reference sequence). There are 15 residues in the CDR3. V was trimmed by 3 bases and J by 4 bases, leaving 16 bases between them. CDR3: CSASDPEDQYNEQFF. Here the CDR3 DNA reads TGCAGTGCTAGTGACCCCGAGGATCAGTACAATGAGCAGTTCTTC.

This clonotype was seen many times. The gene calls are TRBV20-1 and TRBJ2-1; 10 bases fit TRBD2. The CDR3 length is 15 residues. V was pared by 5 bases and J by 9 bases, with 13 bases of the junction left unmatched. CDR1 DFQATT and CDR2 SNEGSKA come from the germline V gene (reference sequence). The CDR3 DNA reads as TGCAGTGCTTTCTTATCAGGACTAGCGGTACCTGAGCAGTTCTTC. Its protein product is CSAFLSGLAVPEQFF.

The J gene is TRBJ2-2, the V gene TRBV11-2, with 8 nucleotides matching TRBD2. The CDR3 runs 16 residues. Germline V CDR1 and CDR2: SGHAT, FQNNGV. V shed 3 bases, J shed 7 bases, and the junction held 10 bases outside the gene matches. CDR3 protein: CASSLFRGGPSGELFF. CDR3 DNA sequence: TGTGCCAGCAGCTTGTTCCGGGGGGGCCCCAGCGGGGAGCTGTTTTTT.

This clonotype was detected many times. V is TRBV6-1 and J is TRBJ2-6, with D possibly TRBD2 on 5 matching bases. Germline V gives CDR1 MNHNS, CDR2 SASEGT. This CDR3 contains 17 residues. Deletions cut 7 bases from V and 0 bases from J, with 16 bases between. In DNA form, the CDR3 reads TGTGCCAGCACTAATAACCCTCGGGACTCTGGGGCCAACGTCCTGACTTTC. Translation: CASTNNPRDSGANVLTF.

The chain combines TRBV6-2 or TRBV6-3 with TRBJ2-3, with D unresolved. Trimming cost V 8 bases and J 9 bases, with 15 bases left between them. The germline V gene has CDR1 MNHEY and CDR2 SVGEGT. CDR3 length: 12 residues. The CDR3 is CASGVQEGTQYF. CDR3 nucleotides: TGTGCCAGCGGGGTCCAGGAAGGGACGCAGTATTTT.

This clonotype was seen a handful of times. This sequence joins TRBV25-1 and TRBJ1-2; D not resolved. The germline V gene has CDR1 MGHDK and CDR2 SYGVNS. Deletions cut 0 bases from V and 4 bases from J, with 6 bases between. The CDR3 consists of 13 residues. The CDR3 region has the DNA TGTGCCAGCAGTGAATACGGGATCTATGGCTACACCTTC. It specifies CASSEYGIYGYTF.

The gene calls are TRBV7-6 and TRBJ2-2; 8 nucleotides line up with TRBD1. The CDR3 totals 15 residues. J was trimmed by 6 bases and V by 3 bases; bases with no gene match: 6. Germline CDR1 SGHVS, CDR2 FNYEAQ. The CDR3 sequence: CASSFTTGAAGELFF. Written as DNA, the CDR3 is TGTGCCAGCAGCTTTACGACAGGGGCGGCCGGGGAGCTGTTTTTT.

Details on this clonotype: A much larger clonotype is one base distant, so this may be a read error. The chain employs TRBV12-3 or TRBV12-4 and TRBJ2-5; 7 nucleotides line up with TRBD2. The CDR3 extends over 14 amino acids. For the CDR3, the DNA is TGTGCCAGCAGTGATAGCGGGTCCCCCTACGAGCAGGACTTC. Amino acids: CASSDSGSPYEQDF.